This is a list of T cell receptor beta chains from one sample in a study of cytomegalovirus exposure and HLA in healthy donors. The repertoire was sequenced with immunoSEQ multiplex PCR; TCRdb's copy has only in-frame clones and lacks some. The table lists tens of thousands of clones, about 95% of them singletons, with 0.69% in the top ten. The specimen was PBMCs. The receptors were sampled from a woman in her late teens or twenties in good health and CMV-seronegative. Each CDR3 is given with its conserved first and last residue. The order of the fields is V gene, D gene, J gene, clone size, CDR3 protein, CDR3 DNA. D genes are given only for firm matches. A row's size may be missing; if present it is once, few, many or a size class.

V: TRBV28
D: .
J: TRBJ1-1
size: .
CDR3: CASSSTGINTEAFF
DNA: TGTGCCAGCAGTTCGACAGGTATCAACACTGAAGCTTTCTTT

V: TRBV9
D: TRBD1
J: TRBJ2-5
size: .
CDR3: CASSHRGDRIQETQYF
DNA: TGTGCCAGCAGCCACAGGGGGGACAGGATACAAGAGACCCAGTACTTC

V: TRBV4-3
D: .
J: TRBJ1-2
size: .
CDR3: CASSQDPKGDYGYTF
DNA: TGCGCCAGCAGCCAAGATCCCAAGGGGGACTATGGCTACACCTTC

V: TRBV7-9
D: .
J: TRBJ2-7
size: .
CDR3: CASSFTGGEQYF
DNA: TGTGCCAGCAGCTTCACAGGCGGCGAGCAGTACTTC

V: TRBV12-5
D: .
J: TRBJ1-5
size: .
CDR3: CASGLSGSNQPQHF
DNA: TGTGCTAGTGGTTTGTCAGGGTCGAATCAGCCCCAGCATTTT

V: TRBV18
D: TRBD1
J: TRBJ2-7
size: .
CDR3: CASSPPGQGETYEQYF
DNA: TGTGCCAGCTCACCCCCCGGACAGGGTGAGACCTACGAGCAGTACTTC

V: TRBV5-6
D: .
J: TRBJ1-1
size: .
CDR3: CASSSPTGIMNTEAFF
DNA: TGTGCCAGCAGCTCCCCCACAGGAATAATGAACACTGAAGCTTTCTTT

V: TRBV5-6
D: TRBD1
J: TRBJ1-4
size: .
CDR3: CASRRTGGARKLFF
DNA: TGTGCCAGCAGAAGGACAGGGGGCGCCCGAAAACTGTTTTTT

V: TRBV14
D: TRBD2
J: TRBJ2-3
size: .
CDR3: CASSPLAGGPDTQYF
DNA: TGTGCCAGCAGCCCTCTAGCGGGGGGGCCAGATACGCAGTATTTT

V: TRBV7-2
D: .
J: TRBJ1-1
size: .
CDR3: CASSLVGGEGSRAFF
DNA: TGTGCCAGCAGCTTAGTTGGGGGGGAGGGTTCCAGAGCTTTCTTT

V: TRBV10-1
D: TRBD2
J: TRBJ2-1
size: .
CDR3: CASSETSGEYNEQFF
DNA: TGCGCCAGCAGTGAGACTAGCGGAGAGTACAATGAGCAGTTCTTC

V: TRBV7-9
D: .
J: TRBJ1-4
size: .
CDR3: CASSSTRAGFDEKLFF
DNA: TGTGCCAGCAGCTCCACGCGAGCAGGGTTTGATGAAAAACTGTTTTTT

V: TRBV10-2
D: .
J: TRBJ2-5
size: .
CDR3: CASSESTLAETQYF
DNA: TGCGCCAGCAGTGAGTCGACGCTAGCGGAGACCCAGTACTTC

V: TRBV6-1
D: .
J: TRBJ2-7
size: .
CDR3: CASTLGRGSYEQYF
DNA: TGTGCCAGTACGCTAGGCAGGGGCTCCTACGAGCAGTACTTC

V: TRBV6-5
D: TRBD1
J: TRBJ1-2
size: .
CDR3: CATLPVPGGYGYTF
DNA: TGTGCCACTCTCCCTGTACCAGGGGGCTATGGCTACACCTTC

V: TRBV5-8
D: TRBD1
J: TRBJ2-5
size: .
CDR3: CASSLGSRQGEETQYF
DNA: TGTGCCAGCAGCTTGGGGAGCCGACAGGGCGAGGAGACCCAGTACTTC

V: TRBV19
D: TRBD1
J: TRBJ2-1
size: .
CDR3: CASHRDRGHEQFF
DNA: TGTGCCAGTCACCGGGACAGGGGACATGAGCAGTTCTTC

V: TRBV7-8
D: TRBD1
J: TRBJ1-5
size: .
CDR3: CASSGLTGDNQPQHF
DNA: TGTGCCAGCAGCGGCCTGACAGGGGACAATCAGCCCCAGCATTTT

V: TRBV6-5
D: .
J: TRBJ1-2
size: .
CDR3: CASRPPGGDYGYTF
DNA: TGTGCCAGCAGACCCCCGGGAGGGGACTATGGCTACACCTTC

V: TRBV5-4
D: TRBD1
J: TRBJ2-5
size: .
CDR3: CASSFGTEETQYF
DNA: TGTGCCAGCAGCTTCGGGACAGAAGAGACCCAGTACTTC

V: TRBV11-2
D: .
J: TRBJ2-5
size: .
CDR3: CASSLFVAGAETQYF
DNA: TGTGCCAGCAGCTTATTCGTGGCGGGGGCAGAGACCCAGTACTTC

V: TRBV29-1
D: TRBD2
J: TRBJ2-3
size: .
CDR3: CSVDGLAGGTDTQYF
DNA: TGCAGCGTTGACGGGCTAGCGGGAGGTACAGATACGCAGTATTTT

V: TRBV28
D: TRBD1
J: TRBJ2-1
size: .
CDR3: CASSYTGVEQFF
DNA: TGTGCCAGCAGTTACACAGGGGTCGAGCAGTTCTTC

V: TRBV4-3
D: .
J: TRBJ2-3
size: .
CDR3: CASSQDLGGQTDTQYF
DNA: TGCGCCAGCAGCCAAGATTTGGGGGGGCAGACAGATACGCAGTATTTT

V: TRBV27
D: TRBD1
J: TRBJ1-1
size: .
CDR3: CASKSPRGQENTEAFF
DNA: TGTGCCAGCAAATCCCCGAGGGGACAGGAGAACACTGAAGCTTTCTTT

V: TRBV7-2
D: .
J: TRBJ1-1
size: .
CDR3: CASSLGGGALRGTEAFF
DNA: TGTGCCAGCAGCTTGGGCGGGGGTGCCCTACGGGGCACTGAAGCTTTCTTT

V: TRBV6-5
D: TRBD1
J: TRBJ2-7
size: .
CDR3: CATLGTASYEQYF
DNA: TGTGCCACTTTGGGGACAGCTTCCTACGAGCAGTACTTC

V: TRBV2
D: TRBD2
J: TRBJ2-3
size: .
CDR3: CASLRLAGGPDTQYF
DNA: TGTGCCAGCCTAAGACTAGCGGGGGGGCCGGATACGCAGTATTTT

V: TRBV4-1
D: .
J: TRBJ1-6
size: once
CDR3: CASSRLGNSPLHF
DNA: TGCGCCAGCAGCCGTCTTGGCAATTCACCCCTCCACTTT

V: TRBV6-1
D: TRBD1
J: TRBJ1-2
size: .
CDR3: CASRGQGTNYGYTF
DNA: TGTGCCAGCAGGGGACAGGGCACTAACTATGGCTACACCTTC

V: TRBV10-1
D: TRBD1
J: TRBJ2-2
size: .
CDR3: CASRQGSNTGELFF
DNA: TGCGCCAGTCGACAGGGCTCGAACACCGGGGAGCTGTTTTTT

V: TRBV5-1
D: TRBD2
J: TRBJ2-7
size: .
CDR3: CASSLTWTSGEYGQYF
DNA: TGCGCCAGCAGCCTAACCTGGACTAGCGGGGAGTACGGCCAGTACTTC

V: TRBV7-6
D: .
J: TRBJ2-5
size: .
CDR3: CASSLRVGARETQYF
DNA: TGTGCCAGCAGCTTAAGGGTGGGGGCCCGAGAGACCCAGTACTTC

V: TRBV5-1
D: TRBD1
J: TRBJ2-2
size: .
CDR3: CASSFGTGVNTGELFF
DNA: TGCGCCAGCAGCTTCGGGACAGGGGTCAACACCGGGGAGCTGTTTTTT

V: TRBV4-3
D: .
J: TRBJ2-3
size: .
CDR3: CARDQEGSGTQYF
DNA: TGCGCCAGGGATCAGGAGGGTAGTGGTACGCAGTATTTT

V: TRBV19
D: .
J: TRBJ2-1
size: .
CDR3: CASSIGQGSYNEQFF
DNA: TGTGCCAGTAGTATCGGGCAGGGCTCCTACAATGAGCAGTTCTTC

V: TRBV29-1
D: TRBD1
J: TRBJ1-1
size: .
CDR3: CSVVYTGVGAFF
DNA: TGCAGCGTTGTTTATACAGGGGTTGGAGCTTTCTTT

V: TRBV11-3
D: .
J: TRBJ2-2
size: .
CDR3: CASSRDNTGELFF
DNA: TGTGCCAGCAGCCGAGATAACACCGGGGAGCTGTTTTTT

V: TRBV7-9
D: TRBD1
J: TRBJ1-3
size: .
CDR3: CASSFLGTGAGNTIYF
DNA: TGTGCCAGCAGCTTTCTTGGGACAGGGGCTGGAAACACCATATATTTT

V: TRBV14
D: .
J: TRBJ1-1
size: once
CDR3: CASSQGIRRTQTGRNTEAFF
DNA: TGTGCCAGCAGCCAAGGGATTCGTCGGACACAAACTGGAAGGAACACTGAAGCTTTCTTT

V: TRBV6-6
D: TRBD1
J: TRBJ1-1
size: once
CDR3: CAITPYGQGQTEAFF
DNA: TGTGCCATCACGCCCTACGGACAGGGCCAAACTGAAGCTTTCTTT

V: TRBV11-2
D: TRBD1
J: TRBJ2-7
size: .
CDR3: CASSLDVWDRGLHEQYF
DNA: TGTGCCAGCAGCTTAGATGTTTGGGACAGGGGGCTTCACGAGCAGTACTTC

V: TRBV7-9
D: TRBD1
J: TRBJ2-7
size: .
CDR3: CASSLPDRGDYEQYF
DNA: TGTGCCAGCAGCTTACCGGACAGGGGGGACTACGAGCAGTACTTC

V: TRBV27
D: .
J: TRBJ2-3
size: .
CDR3: CASSLSDTTFRTQYF
DNA: TGTGCCAGCAGTTTATCGGACACGACTTTCCGCACGCAGTATTTT

V: TRBV10-3
D: .
J: TRBJ1-2
size: .
CDR3: CAIRGSRYGYTF
DNA: TGTGCCATCAGGGGTTCGAGGTATGGCTACACCTTC

V: TRBV19
D: .
J: TRBJ2-7
size: .
CDR3: CASSIDTHSRRGSEQYF
DNA: TGTGCCAGTAGTATAGACACCCACAGCCGCCGGGGTAGCGAGCAGTACTTC